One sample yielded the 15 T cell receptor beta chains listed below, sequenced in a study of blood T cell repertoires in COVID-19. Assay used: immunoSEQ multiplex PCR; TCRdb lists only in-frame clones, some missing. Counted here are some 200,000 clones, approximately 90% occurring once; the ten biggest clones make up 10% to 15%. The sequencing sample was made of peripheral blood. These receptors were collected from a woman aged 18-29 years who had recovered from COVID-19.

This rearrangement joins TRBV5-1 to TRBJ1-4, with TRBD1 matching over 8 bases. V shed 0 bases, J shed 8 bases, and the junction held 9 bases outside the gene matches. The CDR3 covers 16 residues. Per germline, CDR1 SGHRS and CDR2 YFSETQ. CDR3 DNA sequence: TGCGCCAGCAGCTTGGGGGAGACAGGGGAGTACGAAAAACTGTTTTTT. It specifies CASSLGETGEYEKLFF.

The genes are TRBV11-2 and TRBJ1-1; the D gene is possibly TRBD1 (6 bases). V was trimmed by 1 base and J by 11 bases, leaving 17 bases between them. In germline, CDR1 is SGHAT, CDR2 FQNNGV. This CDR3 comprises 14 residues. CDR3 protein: CASSLVKGGEGAFF. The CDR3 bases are TGTGCCAGCAGCTTAGTGAAAGGGGGGGAAGGGGCTTTCTTT.

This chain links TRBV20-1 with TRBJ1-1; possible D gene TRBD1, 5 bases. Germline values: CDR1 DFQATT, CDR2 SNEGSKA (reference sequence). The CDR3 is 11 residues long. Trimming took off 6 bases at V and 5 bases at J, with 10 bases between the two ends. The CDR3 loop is CSAGRGTEAFF. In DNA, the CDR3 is TGCAGTGCAGGGAGGGGTACTGAAGCTTTCTTT.

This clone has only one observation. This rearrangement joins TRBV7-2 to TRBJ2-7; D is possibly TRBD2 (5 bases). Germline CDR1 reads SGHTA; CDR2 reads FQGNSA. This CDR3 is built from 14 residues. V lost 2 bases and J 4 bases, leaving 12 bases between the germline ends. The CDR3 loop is CASSLKGSRYEQYF. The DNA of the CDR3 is TGTGCCAGCAGCTTAAAAGGGAGTAGGTACGAGCAGTACTTC.

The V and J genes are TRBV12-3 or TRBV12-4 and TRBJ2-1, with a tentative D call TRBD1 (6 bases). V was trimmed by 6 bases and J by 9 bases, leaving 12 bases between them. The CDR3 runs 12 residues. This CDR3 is CASSMDSFEQFF. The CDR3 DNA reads TGTGCCAGCAGCATGGACAGCTTTGAGCAGTTCTTC.

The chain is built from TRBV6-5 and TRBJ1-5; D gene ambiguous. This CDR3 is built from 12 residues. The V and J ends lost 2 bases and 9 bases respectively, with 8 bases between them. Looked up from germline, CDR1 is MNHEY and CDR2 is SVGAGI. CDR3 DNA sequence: TGTGCCAGCAGTTACGTCTCAGGGCCCCAGCATTTT. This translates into CASSYVSGPQHF.

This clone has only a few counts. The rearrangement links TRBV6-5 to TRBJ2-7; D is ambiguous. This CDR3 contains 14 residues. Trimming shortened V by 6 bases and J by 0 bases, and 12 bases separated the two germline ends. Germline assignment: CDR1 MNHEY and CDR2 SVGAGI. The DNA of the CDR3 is TGTGCCAGCAGCGCAAACAGAAACTCCTACGAGCAGTACTTC. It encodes CASSANRNSYEQYF.

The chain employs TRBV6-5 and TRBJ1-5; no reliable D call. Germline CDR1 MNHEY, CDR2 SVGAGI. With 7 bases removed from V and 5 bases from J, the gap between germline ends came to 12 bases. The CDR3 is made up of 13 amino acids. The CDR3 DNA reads TGTGCCAGCATCCCCGGGTCCGATCAGCCCCAGCATTTT. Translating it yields CASIPGSDQPQHF.

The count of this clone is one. The CDR3: CASSLGDRVVETQYF. CDR3 DNA sequence: TGTGCCAGCAGCTTAGGGGACAGGGTGGTAGAGACCCAGTACTTC. The genes are TRBV7-9 and TRBJ2-5; 9 nucleotides match TRBD1. V was pared by 1 base and J by 4 bases, with 4 bases of the junction left unmatched. CDR1 and CDR2 from the germline V gene are SEHNR and FQNEAQ (reference sequence). CDR3 length: 15 residues.

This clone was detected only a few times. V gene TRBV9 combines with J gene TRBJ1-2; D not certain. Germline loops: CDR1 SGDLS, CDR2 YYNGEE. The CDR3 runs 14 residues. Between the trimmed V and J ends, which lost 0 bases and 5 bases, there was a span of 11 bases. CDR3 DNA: TGTGCCAGCAGCGTAGAGGTGGGGAGATATGGCTACACCTTC. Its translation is CASSVEVGRYGYTF.

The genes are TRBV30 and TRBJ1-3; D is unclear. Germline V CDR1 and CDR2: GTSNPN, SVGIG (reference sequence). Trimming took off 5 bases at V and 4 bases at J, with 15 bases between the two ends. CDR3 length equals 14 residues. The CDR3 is CAWRHTLKGNTIYF. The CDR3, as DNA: TGTGCCTGGCGCCACACACTAAAAGGAAACACCATATATTTT.

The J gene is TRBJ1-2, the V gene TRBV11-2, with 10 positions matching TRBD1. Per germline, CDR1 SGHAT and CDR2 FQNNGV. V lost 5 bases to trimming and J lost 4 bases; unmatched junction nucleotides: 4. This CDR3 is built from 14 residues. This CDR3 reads CASSPGQGIYGYTF. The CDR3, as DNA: TGTGCCAGCAGCCCGGGACAGGGGATCTATGGCTACACCTTC.

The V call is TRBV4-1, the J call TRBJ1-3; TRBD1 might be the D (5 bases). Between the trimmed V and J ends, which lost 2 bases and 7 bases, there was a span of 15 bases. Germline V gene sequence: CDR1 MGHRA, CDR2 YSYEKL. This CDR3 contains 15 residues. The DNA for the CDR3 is TGCGCCAGCAGCCAACATTGGCAGGGTGGGAACACCATATATTTT. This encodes CASSQHWQGGNTIYF.

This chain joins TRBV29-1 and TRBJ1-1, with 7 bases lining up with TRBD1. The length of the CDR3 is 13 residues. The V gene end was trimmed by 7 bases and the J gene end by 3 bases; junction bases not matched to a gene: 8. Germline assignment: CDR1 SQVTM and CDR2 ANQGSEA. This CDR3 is CSAADRRDTEAFF. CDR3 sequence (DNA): TGCAGCGCCGCGGACAGGAGAGACACTGAAGCTTTCTTT.

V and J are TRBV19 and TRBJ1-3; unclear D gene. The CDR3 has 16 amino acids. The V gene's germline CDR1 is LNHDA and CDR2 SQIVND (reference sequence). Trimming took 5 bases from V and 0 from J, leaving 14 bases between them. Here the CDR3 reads CASSRGIRFSGNTIYF. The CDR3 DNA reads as TGTGCCAGTAGTCGGGGTATACGTTTCTCTGGAAACACCATATATTTT.